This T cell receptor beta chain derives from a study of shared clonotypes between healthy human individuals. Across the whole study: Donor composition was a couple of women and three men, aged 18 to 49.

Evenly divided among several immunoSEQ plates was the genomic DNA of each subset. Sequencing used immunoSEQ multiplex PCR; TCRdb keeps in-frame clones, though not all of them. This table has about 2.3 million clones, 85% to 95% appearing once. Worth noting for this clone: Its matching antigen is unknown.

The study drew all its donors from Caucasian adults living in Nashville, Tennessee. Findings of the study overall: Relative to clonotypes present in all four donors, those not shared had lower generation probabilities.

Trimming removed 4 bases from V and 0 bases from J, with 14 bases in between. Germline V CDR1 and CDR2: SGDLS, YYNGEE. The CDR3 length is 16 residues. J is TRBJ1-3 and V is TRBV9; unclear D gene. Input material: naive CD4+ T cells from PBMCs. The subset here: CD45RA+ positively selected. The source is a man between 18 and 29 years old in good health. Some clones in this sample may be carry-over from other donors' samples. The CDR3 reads CASSPMDGPSGNTIYF. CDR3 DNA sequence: TGTGCCAGCAGCCCAATGGACGGGCCCTCTGGAAACACCATATATTTT.